Here is one TCR beta chain with its context. Measured with immunoSEQ multiplex PCR; TCRdb has only the in-frame clones, and not every one. Of more than 350,000 clones in the sample, approximately 92% were seen once. This entry comes from a study of blood T cell repertoires in COVID-19. At the level of the study: The origin of the acute and convalescent COVID-19 samples was the United States, Italy and Spain.

Per the germline V gene, CDR1 is LGHDT and CDR2 is YNNKEL (reference sequence). The CDR3 extends over 16 amino acids. V was trimmed by 4 bases and J by 5 bases, leaving 20 bases between them. The TCR comes from a man aged 18 to 30 who had recovered from COVID-19. Sequenced sample: PBMCs or T cells enriched from blood (not recorded which). This rearrangement joins TRBV3-1 (or the pseudogene TRBV3-2) to TRBJ2-5, with D possibly TRBD2 on 5 matching bases. In nucleotides, the CDR3 is TGTGCCAGCAGCCTAGCGTATTCCGGGCGGCCGGAGACCCAGTACTTC. Protein: CASSLAYSGRPETQYF.